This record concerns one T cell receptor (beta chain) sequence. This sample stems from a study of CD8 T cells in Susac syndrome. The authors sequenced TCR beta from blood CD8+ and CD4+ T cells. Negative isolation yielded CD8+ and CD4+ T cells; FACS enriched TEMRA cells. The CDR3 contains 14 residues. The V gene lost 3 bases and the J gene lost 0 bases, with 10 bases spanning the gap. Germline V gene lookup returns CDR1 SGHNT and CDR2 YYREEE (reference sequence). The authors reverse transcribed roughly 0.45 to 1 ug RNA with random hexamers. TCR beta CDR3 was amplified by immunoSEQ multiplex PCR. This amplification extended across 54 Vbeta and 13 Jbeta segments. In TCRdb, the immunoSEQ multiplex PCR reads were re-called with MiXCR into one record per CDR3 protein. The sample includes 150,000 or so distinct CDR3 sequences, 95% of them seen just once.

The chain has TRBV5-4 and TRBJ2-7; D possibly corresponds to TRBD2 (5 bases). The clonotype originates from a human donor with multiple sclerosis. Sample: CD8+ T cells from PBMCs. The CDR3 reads CASSSGVSSYEQYF. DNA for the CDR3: TGTGCCAGCAGCTCCGGGGTTAGCTCCTACGAGCAGTACTTC.